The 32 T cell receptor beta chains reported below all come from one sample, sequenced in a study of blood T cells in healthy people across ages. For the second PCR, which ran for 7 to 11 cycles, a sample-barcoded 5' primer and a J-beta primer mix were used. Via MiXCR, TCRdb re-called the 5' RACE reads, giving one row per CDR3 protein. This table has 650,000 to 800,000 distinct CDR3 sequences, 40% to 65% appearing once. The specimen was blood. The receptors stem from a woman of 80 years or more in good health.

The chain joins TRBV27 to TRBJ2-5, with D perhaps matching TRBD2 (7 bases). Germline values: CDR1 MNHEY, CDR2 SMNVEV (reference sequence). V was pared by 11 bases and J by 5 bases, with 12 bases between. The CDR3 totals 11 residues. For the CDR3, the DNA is TGTGCCGCTGGGGGGGGCGAGACCCAGTACTTC. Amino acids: CAAGGGETQYF.

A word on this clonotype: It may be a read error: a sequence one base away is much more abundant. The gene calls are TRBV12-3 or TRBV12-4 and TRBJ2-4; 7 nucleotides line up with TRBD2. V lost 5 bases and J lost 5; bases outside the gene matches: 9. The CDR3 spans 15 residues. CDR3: CASSAATAGENIQYF. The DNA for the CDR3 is TGTGCCAGCAGTGCGGCGACTGCGGGGGAAAACATTCAGTACTTC.

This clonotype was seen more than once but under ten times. The CDR3 DNA sequence: TGCAGTGCACCAATAGGACTAGCGGCGAACACCGGGGAGCTGTTTTTT. Amino acids: CSAPIGLAANTGELFF. This chain connects TRBV20-1 to TRBJ2-2; TRBD2 matches 10 bases. The ends lost 6 bases at V and 0 bases at J; junction bases unmatched: 7. The CDR3 is made up of 16 amino acids. CDR1 DFQATT and CDR2 SNEGSKA come from the germline V gene (reference sequence).

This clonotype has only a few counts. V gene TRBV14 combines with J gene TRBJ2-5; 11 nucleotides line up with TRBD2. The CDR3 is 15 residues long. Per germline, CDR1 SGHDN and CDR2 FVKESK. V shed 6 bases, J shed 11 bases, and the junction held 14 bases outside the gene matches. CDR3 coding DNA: TGTGCCAGCAGTCCCTCTGGGACTAGCGGTCGGTGGCAGTACTTC. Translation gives CASSPSGTSGRWQYF.

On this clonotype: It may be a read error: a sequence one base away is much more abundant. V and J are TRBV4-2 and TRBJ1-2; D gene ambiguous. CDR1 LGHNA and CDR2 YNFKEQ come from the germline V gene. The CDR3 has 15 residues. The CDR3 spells CASSQDAVPGFGYIF. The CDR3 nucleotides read TGTGCCAGCAGCCAAGATGCCGTTCCTGGGTTTGGCTACATCTTC.

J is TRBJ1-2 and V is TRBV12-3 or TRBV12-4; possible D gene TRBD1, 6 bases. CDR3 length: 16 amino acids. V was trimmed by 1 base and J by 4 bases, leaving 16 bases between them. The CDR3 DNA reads TGTGCCAGCAGTTTAGGTATCTGGGGGCTAGGCTATGGCTACACCTTC. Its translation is CASSLGIWGLGYGYTF.

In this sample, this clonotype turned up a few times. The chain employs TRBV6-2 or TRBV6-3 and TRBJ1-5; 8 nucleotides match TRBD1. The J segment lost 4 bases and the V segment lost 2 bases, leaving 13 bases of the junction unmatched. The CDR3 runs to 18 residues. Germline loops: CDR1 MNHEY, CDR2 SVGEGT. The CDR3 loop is CASSYSFRRQGKNQPQHF. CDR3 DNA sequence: TGTGCCAGCAGTTACAGCTTTCGGAGACAGGGGAAAAATCAGCCCCAGCATTTT.

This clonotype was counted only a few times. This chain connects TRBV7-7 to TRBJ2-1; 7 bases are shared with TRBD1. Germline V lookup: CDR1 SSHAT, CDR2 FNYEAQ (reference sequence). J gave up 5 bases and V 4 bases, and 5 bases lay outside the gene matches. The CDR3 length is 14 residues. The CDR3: CASSSVDRNNEQFF. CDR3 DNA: TGTGCCAGCAGCTCAGTGGACAGGAACAATGAGCAGTTCTTC. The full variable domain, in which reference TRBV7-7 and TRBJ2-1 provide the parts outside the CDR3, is GAGVSQSPRYKVTKRGQDVTLRCDPISSHATLYWYQQALGQGPEFLTYFNYEAQPDKSGLPSDRFSAERPEGSISTLTIQRTEQRDSAMYRCASSSVDRNNEQFFGPGTRLTVL.

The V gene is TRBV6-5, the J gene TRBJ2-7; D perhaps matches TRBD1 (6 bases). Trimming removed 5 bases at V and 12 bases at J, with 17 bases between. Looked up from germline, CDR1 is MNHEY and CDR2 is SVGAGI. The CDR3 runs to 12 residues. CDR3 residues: CASSTYRAPLYF. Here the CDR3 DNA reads TGTGCCAGCAGTACCTACAGGGCCCCCTTGTACTTC.

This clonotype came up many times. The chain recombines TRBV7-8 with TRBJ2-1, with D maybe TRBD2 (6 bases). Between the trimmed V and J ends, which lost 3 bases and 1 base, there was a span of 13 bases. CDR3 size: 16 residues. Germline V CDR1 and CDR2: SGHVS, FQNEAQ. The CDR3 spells CASSFAGRGSYNEQFF. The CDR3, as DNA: TGTGCCAGCAGCTTCGCGGGCCGGGGGTCCTACAATGAGCAGTTCTTC.

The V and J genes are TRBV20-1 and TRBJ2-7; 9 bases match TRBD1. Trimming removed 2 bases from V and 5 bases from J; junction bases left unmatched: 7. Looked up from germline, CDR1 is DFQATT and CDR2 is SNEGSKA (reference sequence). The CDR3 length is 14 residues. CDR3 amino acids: CSARISGQGDEQYF. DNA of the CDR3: TGCAGTGCTAGAATATCGGGACAGGGTGACGAGCAGTACTTC.

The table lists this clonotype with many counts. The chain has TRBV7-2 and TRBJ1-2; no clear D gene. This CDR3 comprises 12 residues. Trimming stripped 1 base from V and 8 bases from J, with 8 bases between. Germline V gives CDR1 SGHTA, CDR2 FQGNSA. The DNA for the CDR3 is TGTGCCAGCAGCTTAGATCTACACGGCTACACCTTC. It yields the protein CASSLDLHGYTF. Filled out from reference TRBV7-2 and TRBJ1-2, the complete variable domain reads GAGVSQSPSNKVTEKGKDVELRCDPISGHTALYWYRQSLGQGLEFLIYFQGNSAPDKSGLPSDRFSAERTGGSVSTLTIQRTQQEDSAVYLCASSLDLHGYTFGSGTRLTVV.

Here the CDR3 reads CASSYSSIHTEAFF. CDR3 DNA: TGTGCCAGCAGTTACTCGAGTATACACACTGAAGCTTTCTTT. This sequence joins TRBV6-5 and TRBJ1-1; D is unclear. The CDR3 loop spans 14 amino acids. Germline lookup yields CDR1 MNHEY and CDR2 SVGAGI. V gave up 0 bases and J gave up 3 bases, with 8 bases separating them.

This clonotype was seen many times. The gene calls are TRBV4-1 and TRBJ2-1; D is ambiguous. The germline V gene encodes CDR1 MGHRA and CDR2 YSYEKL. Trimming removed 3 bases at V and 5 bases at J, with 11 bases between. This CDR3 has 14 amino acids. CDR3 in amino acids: CASSHQDADNEQFF. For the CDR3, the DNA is TGCGCCAGCAGCCACCAGGACGCCGACAATGAGCAGTTCTTC.

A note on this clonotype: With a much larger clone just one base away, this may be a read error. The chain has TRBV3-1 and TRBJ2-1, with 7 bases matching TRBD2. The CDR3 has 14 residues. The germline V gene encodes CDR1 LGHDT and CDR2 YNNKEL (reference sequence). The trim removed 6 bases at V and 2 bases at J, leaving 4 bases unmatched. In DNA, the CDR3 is TGTGCCAGCAGACGCGGGAGCACCTACAATGAGCAGTTCTTC. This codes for CASRRGSTYNEQFF.

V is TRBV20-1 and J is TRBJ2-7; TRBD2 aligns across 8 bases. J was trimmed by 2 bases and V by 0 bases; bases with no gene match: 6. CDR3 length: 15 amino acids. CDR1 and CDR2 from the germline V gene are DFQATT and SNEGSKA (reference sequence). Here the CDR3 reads CSARDGTRSPYEQYF. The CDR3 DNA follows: TGCAGTGCTAGAGACGGGACTAGGTCTCCCTACGAGCAGTACTTC.

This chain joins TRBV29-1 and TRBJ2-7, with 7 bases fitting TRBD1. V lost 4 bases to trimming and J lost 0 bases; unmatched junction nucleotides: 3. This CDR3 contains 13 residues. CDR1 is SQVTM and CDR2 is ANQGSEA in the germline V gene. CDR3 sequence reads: CSVVGQSSYEQYF. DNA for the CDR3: TGCAGCGTTGTGGGACAGAGCTCCTACGAGCAGTACTTC.

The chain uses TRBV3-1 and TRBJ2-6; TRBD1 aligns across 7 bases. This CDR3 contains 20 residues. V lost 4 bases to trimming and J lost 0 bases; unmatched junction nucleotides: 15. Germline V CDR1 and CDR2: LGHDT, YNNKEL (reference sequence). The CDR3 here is CASSPFTWRTGPSGANVLTF. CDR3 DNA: TGTGCCAGCAGCCCTTTTACATGGAGGACAGGACCCTCTGGGGCCAACGTCCTGACTTTC.

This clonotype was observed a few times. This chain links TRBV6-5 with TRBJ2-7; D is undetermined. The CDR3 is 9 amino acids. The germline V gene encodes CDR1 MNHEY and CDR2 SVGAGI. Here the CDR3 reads CSDKAEQYF. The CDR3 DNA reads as TGTTCCGACAAGGCCGAGCAGTACTTC.

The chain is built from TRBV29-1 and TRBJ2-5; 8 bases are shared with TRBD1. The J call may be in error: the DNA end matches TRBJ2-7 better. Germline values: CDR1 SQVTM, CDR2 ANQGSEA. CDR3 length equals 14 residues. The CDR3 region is CSVLQPTGGYEQYF. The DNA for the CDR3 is TGCAGCGTTCTACAACCCACAGGGGGCTACGAGCAGTACTTC.

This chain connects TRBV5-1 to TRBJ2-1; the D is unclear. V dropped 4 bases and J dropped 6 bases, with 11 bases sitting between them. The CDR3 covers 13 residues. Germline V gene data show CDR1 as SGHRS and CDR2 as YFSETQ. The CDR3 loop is CASSVQDRNEQFF. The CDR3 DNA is TGCGCCAGCAGCGTGCAGGACCGCAATGAGCAGTTCTTC.

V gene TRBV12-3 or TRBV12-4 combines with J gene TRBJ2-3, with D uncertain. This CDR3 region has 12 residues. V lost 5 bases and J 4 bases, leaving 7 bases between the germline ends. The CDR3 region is CASSALADTQYF. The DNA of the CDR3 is TGTGCCAGCAGTGCCCTGGCAGATACGCAGTATTTT.

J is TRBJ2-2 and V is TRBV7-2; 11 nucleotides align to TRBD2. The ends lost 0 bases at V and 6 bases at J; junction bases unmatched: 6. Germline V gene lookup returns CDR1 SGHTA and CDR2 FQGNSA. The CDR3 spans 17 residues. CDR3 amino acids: CASSLAASGGRPGELFF. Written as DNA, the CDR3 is TGTGCCAGCAGCTTAGCGGCTAGCGGGGGGAGGCCCGGGGAGCTGTTTTTT.

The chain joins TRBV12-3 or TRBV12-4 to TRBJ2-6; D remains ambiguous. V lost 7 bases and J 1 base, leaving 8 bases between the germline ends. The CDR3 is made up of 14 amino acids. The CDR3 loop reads CASTYGSGANVLTF. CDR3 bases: TGTGCCAGCACCTATGGTTCTGGGGCCAACGTCCTGACTTTC.

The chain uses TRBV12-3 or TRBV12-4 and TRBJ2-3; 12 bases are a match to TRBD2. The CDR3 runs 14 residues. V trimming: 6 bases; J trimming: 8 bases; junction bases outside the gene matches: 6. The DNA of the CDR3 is TGTGCCAGCAGGGGACTAGCGGGTTTCAGTACGCAGTATTTT. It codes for CASRGLAGFSTQYF.

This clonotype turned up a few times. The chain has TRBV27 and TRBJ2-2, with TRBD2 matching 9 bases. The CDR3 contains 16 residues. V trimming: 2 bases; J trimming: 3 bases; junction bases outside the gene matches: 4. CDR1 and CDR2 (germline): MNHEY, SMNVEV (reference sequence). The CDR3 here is CASSLSSGRDTGELFF. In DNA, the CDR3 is TGTGCCAGCAGTTTAAGTAGCGGGAGAGACACCGGGGAGCTGTTTTTT.

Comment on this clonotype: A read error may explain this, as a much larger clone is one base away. In DNA, the CDR3 is TGTGCCAGCACCTCCCTGGGGGATACGCAGTATTTT. Translation: CASTSLGDTQYF. V usage is TRBV12-3 or TRBV12-4 and J usage is TRBJ2-3; no definite D call. Trimming cost V 7 bases and J 6 bases, with 11 bases left between them. CDR3 length: 12 residues.

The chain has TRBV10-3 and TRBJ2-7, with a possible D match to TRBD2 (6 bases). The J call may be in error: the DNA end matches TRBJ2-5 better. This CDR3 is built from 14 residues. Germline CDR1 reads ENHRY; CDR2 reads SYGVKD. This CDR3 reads CAISEIATGVTQYF. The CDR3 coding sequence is TGTGCCATCAGTGAGATAGCGACGGGGGTGACCCAGTACTTC.

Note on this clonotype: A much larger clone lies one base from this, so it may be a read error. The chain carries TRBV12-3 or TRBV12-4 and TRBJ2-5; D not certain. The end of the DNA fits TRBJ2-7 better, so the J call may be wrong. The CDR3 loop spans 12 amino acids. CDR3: CAGSLNAYEQYF. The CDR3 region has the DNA TGTGCCGGCAGTTTAAATGCCTACGAGCAGTACTTC.

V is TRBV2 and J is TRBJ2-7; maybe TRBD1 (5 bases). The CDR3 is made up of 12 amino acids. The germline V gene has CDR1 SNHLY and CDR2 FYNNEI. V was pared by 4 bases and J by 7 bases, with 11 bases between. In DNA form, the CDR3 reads TGTGCCAGCAGTGCTCAGGGTGGTGAGCAGTACTTC. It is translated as CASSAQGGEQYF.

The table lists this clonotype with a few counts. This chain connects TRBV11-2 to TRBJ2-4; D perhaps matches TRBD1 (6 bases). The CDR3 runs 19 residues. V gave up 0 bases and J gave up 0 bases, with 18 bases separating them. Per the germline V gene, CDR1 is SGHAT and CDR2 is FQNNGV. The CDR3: CASSLEADSPSLAKNIQYF. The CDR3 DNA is TGTGCCAGCAGCTTAGAAGCGGACAGCCCCTCCCTAGCCAAAAACATTCAGTACTTC.

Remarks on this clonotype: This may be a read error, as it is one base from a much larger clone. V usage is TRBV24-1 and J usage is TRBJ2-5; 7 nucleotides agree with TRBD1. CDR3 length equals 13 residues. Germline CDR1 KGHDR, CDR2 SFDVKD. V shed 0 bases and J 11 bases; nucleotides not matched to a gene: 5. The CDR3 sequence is CATSDLGTAGQYF. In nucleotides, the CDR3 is TGTGCCACCAGTGATTTGGGGACAGCCGGACAGTACTTC.